Below are 5 T cell receptor beta chains sequenced from a single sample in a study of T cells in Graves' hyperthyroidism and ophthalmopathy. RNA transcripts yielded amplified TCR beta CDR3 regions. A set of HTBI primers served as the primers for a first-round RT-PCR of the TCR CDR3. TCRdb re-derived calls from the multiplex PCR reads in MiXCR, one entry per CDR3 protein. The sample consists of hundreds of thousands of distinct CDR3 sequences, roughly 13% of them appearing once. The specimen was blood. These receptors came from a young woman with Graves' hyperthyroidism.

This clonotype has at least ten counts. The chain joins TRBV7-2 to TRBJ2-7, with D tentatively TRBD2 (5 bases). The CDR3 runs to 14 residues. V lost 5 bases and J 0 bases, leaving 11 bases between the germline ends. The germline V gene encodes CDR1 SGHTA and CDR2 FQGNSA. The DNA of the CDR3 is TGTGCCAGCAGCGTCGGGATGAGCTCCTACGAGCAGTACTTC. Amino acids: CASSVGMSSYEQYF.

The rearrangement links TRBV5-6 to TRBJ1-2; no definite D call. V was pared by 2 bases and J by 7 bases, with 6 bases between. Germline V gives CDR1 SGHDT, CDR2 YYEEEE. This CDR3 has 11 amino acids. For the CDR3, the DNA is TGTGCCAGCAGCTTAGGTATTGGCTACACCTTC. Protein: CASSLGIGYTF.

The genes are TRBV12-3 or TRBV12-4 and TRBJ2-1, with 13 bases identical to TRBD2. Losses at the gene ends were 6 bases for V and 5 bases for J; bases not matched to a gene: 4. The CDR3 totals 15 residues. The CDR3 nucleotides read TGTGCCAGCAGCCGCACTAGCGGGAGGGACAATGAGCAGTTCTTC. Its protein product is CASSRTSGRDNEQFF.

This clonotype was detected many times. The rearrangement links TRBV27 to TRBJ2-5; 8 nucleotides align to TRBD2. The CDR3 is 15 amino acids. Germline V gene sequence: CDR1 MNHEY, CDR2 SMNVEV (reference sequence). V lost 1 base and J lost 4; bases outside the gene matches: 5. The CDR3 nucleotides are TGTGCCAGCAGTTTATTCGGGAGGGCCCCAGAGACCCAGTACTTC. It codes for CASSLFGRAPETQYF.

This clonotype was counted ten times or more. The CDR3 loop is CAWSVQWHNSNQPQHF. The CDR3 nucleotides read TGTGCCTGGAGTGTACAATGGCATAATAGCAATCAGCCCCAGCATTTT. The rearrangement joins TRBV30 to TRBJ1-5, with no clear D. CDR3 length equals 16 residues. The germline V and J ends were trimmed by 0 bases and 0 bases, with 12 bases remaining between them. The germline V gene encodes CDR1 GTSNPN and CDR2 SVGIG (reference sequence).